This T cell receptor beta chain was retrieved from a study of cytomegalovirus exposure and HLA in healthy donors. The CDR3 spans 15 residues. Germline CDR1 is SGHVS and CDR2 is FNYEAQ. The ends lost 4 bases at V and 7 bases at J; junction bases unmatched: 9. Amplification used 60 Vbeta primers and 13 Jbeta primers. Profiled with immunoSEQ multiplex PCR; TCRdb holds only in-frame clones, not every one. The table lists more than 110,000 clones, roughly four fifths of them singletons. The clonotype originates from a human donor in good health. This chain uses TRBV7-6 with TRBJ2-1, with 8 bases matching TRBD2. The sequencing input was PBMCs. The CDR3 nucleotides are TGTGCCAGCAGCTCGGGGGGGACTAGGAGAAATGAGCAGTTCTTC. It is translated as CASSSGGTRRNEQFF.